The 6 T cell receptor beta chains below come from one sample, sequenced in a study of glioma-infiltrating T cells after dendritic cell vaccination. Indicated time point: after dendritic cell vaccination, including at tumor progression/relapse. The data were produced by immunoSEQ multiplex PCR, yet TCRdb's version contains in-frame clones alone and is incomplete. The sample contains about 100,000 clones, 80% of which appear only once. The source was blood, collected after dendritic cell vaccination. The receptors here all came from a human donor with glioblastoma.

This rearrangement joins TRBV7-9 to TRBJ1-2, with 8 nucleotides matching TRBD1. The junction had 11 bases not matched to a gene; V was cut back by 6 bases and J by 5 bases. CDR3 length equals 15 residues. The germline V gene encodes CDR1 SEHNR and CDR2 FQNEAQ (reference sequence). The CDR3 DNA reads as TGTGCCAGCAGGAAGGGAGCAGGGGGCGGGTATGGCTACACCTTC. It is translated as CASRKGAGGGYGYTF.

The chain carries TRBV19 and TRBJ2-3; D not resolved. The V end lost 5 bases, the J end lost 2 bases, and 8 bases lay between the germline ends. Per the germline V gene, CDR1 is LNHDA and CDR2 is SQIVND (reference sequence). This CDR3 has 13 amino acids. For the CDR3, the DNA is TGTGCCAGTAGTCCCTATTCCACAGATACGCAGTATTTT. Translation: CASSPYSTDTQYF.

J is TRBJ2-1 and V is TRBV11-2; TRBD2 agrees at 13 bases. The CDR3 consists of 16 residues. Germline-derived CDR1 and CDR2 are SGHAT and FQNNGV. V lost 7 bases and J lost 6; bases outside the gene matches: 9. CDR3 in DNA: TGTGCCAGCACCCGGACTAGCGGGAGTGACCTCAATGAGCAGTTCTTC. As protein: CASTRTSGSDLNEQFF.

The J gene is TRBJ2-5, the V gene TRBV29-1; weak D call: TRBD1 (6 bases). Judging by the DNA end, TRBJ2-7 fits better; the J call may be wrong. The V gene's germline CDR1 is SQVTM and CDR2 ANQGSEA. The CDR3 is made up of 12 amino acids. The CDR3 sequence is CSVTIQGYEQYF. For the CDR3, the DNA is TGCAGCGTGACTATTCAGGGGTACGAGCAGTACTTC.

The V gene is TRBV5-1, the J gene TRBJ2-5; tentative D call: TRBD2 (6 bases). The V gene's germline CDR1 is SGHRS and CDR2 YFSETQ. The CDR3 extends over 14 amino acids. Trimming took off 2 bases at V and 2 bases at J, with 10 bases between the two ends. The CDR3 sequence is CASSFLGGQETQYF. The CDR3 region has the DNA TGCGCCAGCAGCTTTTTGGGGGGACAAGAGACCCAGTACTTC.

This rearrangement joins TRBV30 to TRBJ2-2; tentative D call: TRBD2 (6 bases). The germline V gene has CDR1 GTSNPN and CDR2 SVGIG (reference sequence). CDR3 size: 15 residues. With 2 bases removed from V and 6 bases from J, the gap between germline ends came to 16 bases. The chain's CDR3 is CAWSLGGSGSGELFF. CDR3 bases: TGTGCCTGGAGTTTGGGTGGGAGCGGGTCCGGGGAGCTGTTTTTT.